This section outlines one T cell receptor beta chain sequence together with its context. Its specificity is not known. This specimen comes from a study of T cell repertoires in cytomegalovirus infection. On the study more broadly: Use of recently identified HLA-C-restricted and well-studied HLA-B-restricted CMV epitopes was part of the study. The public TCR beta signatures pointed to both CMV infection and matching HLA type. General study results and limits: In two of eight donors, the top clonotype was HLA-C-restricted CMV-specific.

The CDR3 is 15 residues long. Trimming left V 5 bases short and J 2 bases short, with 13 bases between. The V gene's germline CDR1 is SGHVT and CDR2 SQSDAQ. TCRdb independently ran MiXCR on the reads; one entry per CDR3 protein. The sample has tens of thousands of distinct CDR3 sequences; about half are singletons. This TCR came from a human donor in good health (CMV status not recorded). Some clones in this sample may be carry-over from other donors' samples. V is TRBV7-4 and J is TRBJ1-3; unclear D gene. Material: CD8+ T cells from cultured PBMCs, obtained from culture after CMV antigen stimulation. In DNA, the CDR3 is TGTGCCAGCAGCCCAGCCGGGAGGACTGGAAACACCATATATTTT. Translating it yields CASSPAGRTGNTIYF.